A selection of T cell receptor beta chains follows, all from one sample in a study of blood T cell repertoires in COVID-19. Sequencing was performed with immunoSEQ multiplex PCR; in TCRdb, only in-frame clones are kept and a portion is missing. Of around 130,000 clones in the sample, around four fifths were seen once. Sequencing was done on a sample of PBMCs or T cells enriched from blood (not recorded which). The receptors originated from a man aged 25-45 years who had recovered from COVID-19. Each CDR3 is given with its conserved first and last residue. D genes are given only for firm matches. A row's size may be missing; if present it is once, few, many or a size class.

clone_size j_call d_call v_call cdr3_nt cdr3_aa
- TRBJ1-2 TRBD1 TRBV5-6 TGTGCCAGCAGCGCCGGACAGGGGGGAAGCGGCTACACCTTC CASSAGQGGSGYTF
- TRBJ2-4 TRBD2 TRBV6-2/TRBV6-3 TGTGCCAGCAGTATGGGGGGGGATAACAAAAACATTCAGTACTTC CASSMGGDNKNIQYF
- TRBJ1-1 TRBD1 TRBV12-3/TRBV12-4 TGTGCCAGCAGTACAGGGGGAATCACTGAAGCTTTCTTT CASSTGGITEAFF
few TRBJ2-2 - TRBV5-1 TGCGCCAGCAGCCTCAACGGGAAGTCCAAGGGCGGGGAGCTGTTTTTT CASSLNGKSKGGELFF
- TRBJ2-3 TRBD2 TRBV9 TGTGCCAGCAGCGTAGACCTAGCGGTAAGCACAGATACGCAGTATTTT CASSVDLAVSTDTQYF
- TRBJ2-1 - TRBV7-9 TGTGCCAGCAGCTCAGGACAGAGCTACAATGAGCAGTTCTTC CASSSGQSYNEQFF
- TRBJ2-5 - TRBV30 TGTGCCTGGAGTGGGACAGACCTCCAAGAGACCCAGTACTTC CAWSGTDLQETQYF
- TRBJ2-5 - TRBV19 TGTGCCAGTAGTATCAGGTCTGAGTACGCCCAAGAGACCCAGTACTTC CASSIRSEYAQETQYF
- TRBJ2-7 - TRBV4-1 TGCGCCAGCAGCCAAGATCCGAGAACCTACGAGCAGTACTTC CASSQDPRTYEQYF
- TRBJ2-3 - TRBV9 TGTGCCAGCAGCGTAGACAGGGTCCTGAGCACAGATACGCAGTATTTT CASSVDRVLSTDTQYF
- TRBJ2-7 TRBD1 TRBV6-6 TGTGCCAGCAGTAACCGGGACAGCCTCCACGAGCAGTACTTC CASSNRDSLHEQYF
- TRBJ2-1 - TRBV9 TGTGCCAGCAGCGTAGTTTCTAGCGAGGGCGAGCAGTTCTTC CASSVVSSEGEQFF
- TRBJ2-2 TRBD2 TRBV4-1 TGCGCCAGCAGCCACAGGCTAGCGGGAAACACCGGGGAGCTGTTTTTT CASSHRLAGNTGELFF
once TRBJ1-2 TRBD1 TRBV5-8 TGTGCCAGCAGCTTGGGGACAGGGGGCCGTAACTATGGCTACACCTTC CASSLGTGGRNYGYTF
once TRBJ1-5 - TRBV10-3 TGTGCCATCAGTACAGACTATAGCAATCAGCCCCAGCATTTT CAISTDYSNQPQHF
- TRBJ2-1 TRBD2 TRBV7-9 TGTGCCAGCAGCCTAGGTACTAGCGGGAGGGCGAGAGACAATGAGCAGTTCTTC CASSLGTSGRARDNEQFF
- TRBJ1-1 - TRBV7-9 TGTGCCAGCAGCACCGTCAGGGTCCCTGAAGCTTTCTTT CASSTVRVPEAFF
- TRBJ2-1 TRBD1 TRBV29-1 TGCAGCGTGGGACAGGGTGGTGAGCAGTTCTTC CSVGQGGEQFF
few TRBJ1-1 - TRBV2 TGTGCCAGCAGAGAGGCCGGGACTGAAGCTTTCTTT CASREAGTEAFF
- TRBJ1-2 - TRBV29-1 TGCAGCGTACAGGATAACTATGGCTACACCTTC CSVQDNYGYTF
- TRBJ2-7 TRBD1 TRBV5-1 TGCGCCAGCAGCTTAGTGGTTGGACAGGTCTACGAGCAGTACTTC CASSLVVGQVYEQYF
- TRBJ1-1 - TRBV6-5 TGTGCCAGCAGTTACCAACCCAGGGTGGGGACTGAAGCTTTCTTT CASSYQPRVGTEAFF
- TRBJ1-1 - TRBV11-2 TGTGCCAGCAGCTTAGAGGTGAGAAACACTGAAGCTTTCTTT CASSLEVRNTEAFF
- TRBJ2-3 - TRBV7-2 TGTGCCAGCAGCTTAGGAGGCCAGAGCACAGATACGCAGTATTTT CASSLGGQSTDTQYF
- TRBJ1-2 - TRBV5-1 TGCGCCAGCAGCTTGCCAGGAACAACGATCGACTATGGCTACACCTTC CASSLPGTTIDYGYTF
- TRBJ2-1 TRBD1 TRBV10-3 TGTGCCATCAGGGGGACAGGGACCCACAATGAGCAGTTCTTC CAIRGTGTHNEQFF